Below are 10 T cell receptor beta chains sequenced from a single sample in a study of blood T cell repertoires in COVID-19. Method: immunoSEQ multiplex PCR; TCRdb's copy keeps in-frame clones and lacks some. The table includes roughly 500,000 clones, 89% detected once. Sequencing was carried out using peripheral blood. The receptors were gathered from a man aged 18 to 29 with COVID-19, enrolled during active disease.

The J gene is TRBJ1-2, the V gene TRBV5-1; 8 bases are shared with TRBD1. Germline CDR1 and CDR2: SGHRS and YFSETQ. The CDR3 contains 15 residues. After removal of 3 bases from V and 8 bases from J, the junction contained 12 bases not matched to a gene. DNA for the CDR3: TGCGCCAGCAGCTCCGGTCGGACAGGGAAAGGCGGCTACACCTTC. Protein: CASSSGRTGKGGYTF. The whole variable domain, remainder taken from reference TRBV5-1 and TRBJ1-2, is KAGVTQTPRYLIKTRGQQVTLSCSPISGHRSVSWYQQTPGQGLQFLFEYFSETQRNKGNFPGRFSGRQFSNSRSEMNVSTLELGDSALYLCASSSGRTGKGGYTFGSGTRLTVV.

The chain links TRBV6-1 to TRBJ2-5, with 11 bases fitting TRBD2. This CDR3 region has 17 residues. Germline loops: CDR1 MNHNS, CDR2 SASEGT. J gave up 4 bases and V 1 base, and 8 bases lay outside the gene matches. The CDR3 nucleotides are TGTGCCAGCAGTGAAGGTAGACTAGCGGGACAAGGAGAGACCCAGTACTTC. Translating gives CASSEGRLAGQGETQYF.

The chain couples TRBV19 to TRBJ1-1; D gene uncertain. The germline gives CDR1 LNHDA, CDR2 SQIVND (reference sequence). CDR3 size: 14 residues. Trimming stripped 5 bases from V and 4 bases from J, with 14 bases between. CDR3 in amino acids: CASSRGKRTTEAFF. CDR3 sequence (DNA): TGTGCCAGTAGTCGCGGGAAGAGAACCACTGAAGCTTTCTTT.

V and J are TRBV30 and TRBJ2-1; 9 nucleotides agree with TRBD2. CDR1 is GTSNPN and CDR2 is SVGIG in the germline V gene (reference sequence). V lost 1 base and J lost 10; bases outside the gene matches: 8. The CDR3 covers 14 residues. In DNA form, the CDR3 reads TGTGCCTGGAGTGCGGGACTAGCAATTGGGGAGCAGTTCTTC. This encodes CAWSAGLAIGEQFF. The complete variable domain, with remaining parts taken from reference TRBV30 and TRBJ2-1, reads SQTIHQWPATLVQPVGSPLSLECTVEGTSNPNLYWYRQAAGRGLQLLFYSVGIGQISSEVPQNLSASRPQDRQFILSSKKLLLSDSGFYLCAWSAGLAIGEQFFGPGTRLTVL.

The rearrangement uses TRBV29-1 and TRBJ1-2; unclear D gene. Looked up from germline, CDR1 is SQVTM and CDR2 is ANQGSEA. The CDR3 runs 15 residues. Trimming took 3 bases from V and 6 from J, leaving 20 bases between them. CDR3 sequence: CSVDRMGVRGNGYTF. CDR3 bases: TGCAGCGTTGATAGGATGGGAGTACGTGGAAATGGCTACACCTTC.

The V gene is TRBV7-8, the J gene TRBJ1-2; 8 nucleotides line up with TRBD1. Germline V gives CDR1 SGHVS, CDR2 FQNEAQ. The CDR3 consists of 16 residues. Germline trimming cut 0 bases from V and 4 bases from J; bases unmatched to any gene: 7. The CDR3 DNA reads as TGTGCCAGCAGCTTAGCTACAGGGGGAGCTGGCTATGGCTACACCTTC. Its translation is CASSLATGGAGYGYTF.

The chain couples TRBV2 to TRBJ1-4; D call uncertain. Germline V gives CDR1 SNHLY, CDR2 FYNNEI. V lost 3 bases to trimming and J lost 0 bases, with 5 bases between them. The CDR3 length is 14 residues. CDR3 region: CASSDATTNEKLFF. DNA for the CDR3: TGTGCCAGCAGTGATGCGACAACTAATGAAAAACTGTTTTTT.

This chain uses TRBV18 with TRBJ1-4; 7 bases agree with TRBD1. Germline V CDR1 and CDR2: KGHSH, LQKENI. CDR3 length equals 14 residues. With V trimmed by 3 bases and J by 5 bases, 3 bases remained unmatched. The CDR3 region is CASSPARGNEKLFF. As DNA, the CDR3 is TGTGCCAGCTCACCGGCCAGGGGGAATGAAAAACTGTTTTTT.

The chain combines TRBV6-5 with TRBJ2-7; 13 bases match TRBD2. The V and J ends lost 6 bases and 12 bases, in that order; junction bases with no gene match: 14. This CDR3 has 15 amino acids. Looked up from germline, CDR1 is MNHEY and CDR2 is SVGAGI. The CDR3 loop reads CASRPDITSGRGMYF. CDR3 bases: TGTGCCAGCAGACCCGATATTACTAGCGGGAGGGGGATGTACTTC.

The V and J genes are TRBV27 and TRBJ2-2; D perhaps matches TRBD1 (5 bases). Germline loops: CDR1 MNHEY, CDR2 SMNVEV (reference sequence). The V end was cut by 3 bases, the J end by 10 bases, with 12 bases between. CDR3 length equals 13 residues. Here the CDR3 DNA reads TGTGCCAGCAGTTTCCTTGGGGCCAAGGAGCTGTTTTTT. It yields the protein CASSFLGAKELFF.